The 22 T cell receptor beta chains listed next were all sequenced from one sample in a study of cytomegalovirus exposure and HLA in healthy donors (dated by TCRdb to the late 2010s). Libraries were constructed by the immunoSEQ multiplex PCR assay. A mixture of 60 forward primers for TCR Vbeta segments and 13 reverse primers for TCR Jbeta segments was used in the multiplex PCR. The clones in this table, taken by TCRdb from immuneACCESS, are in-frame only. Not every clone is retained; where verified, under half of the shortfall comes from an unresolved V gene, and the cause of the rest is unknown. This sample gives approximately 170,000 clones in total; over 60% of them show up just once. The biggest ten clones account for over 4% of the sample. Sequenced: PBMCs. All receptors derive from a man between 25 and 39 years old in good health and CMV-seropositive.

The chain combines TRBV30 with TRBJ1-6, with 7 bases identical to TRBD1. The CDR3 runs to 15 residues. The germline CDR1 and CDR2 sequences are GTSNPN and SVGIG (reference sequence). V lost 2 bases, J lost 8 bases, and 9 bases stayed unmatched. CDR3 bases: TGTGCCTGGAGTCGCCCAGACAGGGCGCATTCACCCCTCCACTTT. Translating it yields CAWSRPDRAHSPLHF.

This clone has more than one count but fewer than ten. The chain employs TRBV28 and TRBJ1-5, with 7 positions matching TRBD1. The V segment lost 6 bases and the J segment 1 base; nucleotides outside the gene matches: 3. Germline values: CDR1 MDHEN, CDR2 SYDVKM. This CDR3 region has 14 residues. The CDR3 coding sequence is TGTGCCAGCAGGTCAGGGGGGAGCAATCAGCCCCAGCATTTT. This gives the protein CASRSGGSNQPQHF. Complete variable domain (other parts from reference TRBV28 and TRBJ1-5): DVKVTQSSRYLVKRTGEKVFLECVQDMDHENMFWYRQDPGLGLRLIYFSYDVKMKEKGDIPEGYSVSREKKERFSLILESASTNQTSMYLCASRSGGSNQPQHFGDGTRLSIL.

This clone was detected once. The chain couples TRBV7-2 to TRBJ2-7, with D possibly TRBD1 on 5 matching bases. This CDR3 comprises 14 residues. Germline V gene sequence: CDR1 SGHTA, CDR2 FQGNSA. Between the trimmed V and J ends, which lost 5 bases and 0 bases, there was a span of 11 bases. Written as DNA, the CDR3 is TGTGCCAGCAGCAGACAGACCAGCTCCTACGAGCAGTACTTC. This sequence encodes CASSRQTSSYEQYF. Drawing the rest from reference TRBV7-2 and TRBJ2-7, the complete variable domain is GAGVSQSPSNKVTEKGKDVELRCDPISGHTALYWYRQSLGQGLEFLIYFQGNSAPDKSGLPSDRFSAERTGGSVSTLTIQRTQQEDSAVYLCASSRQTSSYEQYFGPGTRLTVT.

This clone was observed a handful of times. The chain is built from TRBV5-1 and TRBJ2-5; 11 bases fit TRBD2. V dropped 7 bases and J dropped 4; count of bases not matched to a gene: 9. Germline CDR1 is SGHRS and CDR2 is YFSETQ. The CDR3 is made up of 15 amino acids. The CDR3 sequence: CASGRAGTSGETQYF. The CDR3 coding sequence is TGCGCCAGCGGAAGAGCCGGGACTAGCGGAGAGACCCAGTACTTC.

This chain uses TRBV7-9 with TRBJ1-1, with 7 positions matching TRBD1. Trimming removed 3 bases from V and 8 bases from J; junction bases left unmatched: 3. Looked up from germline, CDR1 is SEHNR and CDR2 is FQNEAQ (reference sequence). This CDR3 comprises 12 residues. The CDR3 region is CASSFQTGEAFF. The CDR3, as DNA: TGTGCCAGCAGCTTTCAGACAGGGGAAGCTTTCTTT.

In nucleotides, the CDR3 is TGCGCCAGCAGCTTGAATTCGGGTAGACAGGGGGGTGGCTACACCTTC. Its translation is CASSLNSGRQGGGYTF. The chain couples TRBV5-1 to TRBJ1-2; TRBD1 matches at 9 bases. V lost 1 base to trimming and J lost 7 bases; unmatched junction nucleotides: 11. Germline V gene lookup returns CDR1 SGHRS and CDR2 YFSETQ. CDR3 length: 16 amino acids.

The genes are TRBV11-2 and TRBJ2-3; possible D gene TRBD2, 6 bases. CDR3 length equals 14 residues. Germline assignment: CDR1 SGHAT and CDR2 FQNNGV. The ends were cut back, 1 base at V and 5 bases at J, with 10 bases in the middle. The DNA of the CDR3 is TGTGCCAGCAGCTTAGGTACGGGAGAAGATACGCAGTATTTT. Encoded protein: CASSLGTGEDTQYF.

This clone came up a few times. This chain connects TRBV5-8 to TRBJ1-5, with 8 bases lining up with TRBD1. This CDR3 contains 13 residues. Looked up from germline, CDR1 is SGHTS and CDR2 is YDEGEE. V gave up 4 bases and J gave up 5 bases; unmatched junction bases: 2. The CDR3 protein is CASSRDRHQPQHF. CDR3 nucleotides: TGTGCCAGCAGCCGGGACAGGCATCAGCCCCAGCATTTT.

The chain employs TRBV9 and TRBJ1-2; D might be TRBD1 (5 bases). The V end was cut by 0 bases, the J end by 4 bases, with 16 bases between. Germline V gene lookup returns CDR1 SGDLS and CDR2 YYNGEE. CDR3 length: 16 residues. CDR3 protein: CASSVVGGSEAYGYTF. CDR3 bases: TGTGCCAGCAGCGTAGTCGGGGGGTCTGAAGCCTATGGCTACACCTTC.

In regard to this clone: Other DNA sequences in the sample encode the same CDR3. In DNA, the CDR3 is TGTGCCAGCAGCTCCGACAGAAACACTGAAGCTTTCTTT. Translated: CASSSDRNTEAFF. This sequence joins TRBV7-2 and TRBJ1-1; possibly TRBD1 for D (5 bases). V was clipped by 4 bases and J by 2 bases, with 8 bases between them. The CDR3 length is 13 residues. The germline V gene has CDR1 SGHTA and CDR2 FQGNSA. Full variable domain (remainder filled in from reference TRBV7-2 and TRBJ1-1): GAGVSQSPSNKVTEKGKDVELRCDPISGHTALYWYRQSLGQGLEFLIYFQGNSAPDKSGLPSDRFSAERTGGSVSTLTIQRTQQEDSAVYLCASSSDRNTEAFFGQGTRLTVV.

The chain joins TRBV7-9 to TRBJ2-4, with a tentative D call TRBD1 (5 bases). Trimming stripped 4 bases from V and 5 bases from J, with 18 bases between. The CDR3 has 16 residues. Germline loops: CDR1 SEHNR, CDR2 FQNEAQ (reference sequence). The CDR3 sequence is CASSSTIQGYQNIQYF. As DNA, the CDR3 is TGTGCCAGCAGCTCCACCATCCAGGGATATCAAAACATTCAGTACTTC.

This rearrangement joins TRBV19 to TRBJ1-1; D is unresolved. The germline V gene encodes CDR1 LNHDA and CDR2 SQIVND (reference sequence). This CDR3 comprises 15 residues. Trimming cost V 4 bases and J 3 bases, with 15 bases left between them. This chain's CDR3 is CASSNRRVPDTEAFF. The CDR3 DNA is TGTGCCAGTAGTAACCGTCGGGTCCCTGACACTGAAGCTTTCTTT.

This clone was counted between two and nine times. As DNA, the CDR3 is TGTGCCTGGAGTAAAACAGGGGGCTACACCTTC. Encoded protein: CAWSKTGGYTF. V and J are TRBV30 and TRBJ1-2, with D perhaps TRBD1 (6 bases). V lost 2 bases to trimming and J lost 8 bases, with 9 bases between them. The CDR3 has 11 amino acids. CDR1 is GTSNPN and CDR2 is SVGIG in the germline V gene (reference sequence).

This sequence joins TRBV11-2 and TRBJ1-1; 7 bases map to TRBD1. CDR1 and CDR2 from the germline V gene are SGHAT and FQNNGV. Trimming removed 1 base from V and 4 bases from J; junction bases left unmatched: 3. The CDR3 contains 14 residues. The CDR3 DNA is TGTGCCAGCAGCTTAGGACAGGGAAGCACTGAAGCTTTCTTT. Protein sequence: CASSLGQGSTEAFF.

This clone was picked up a small number of times. The rearrangement joins TRBV6-5 to TRBJ1-3, with D unresolved. Germline V CDR1 and CDR2: MNHEY, SVGAGI. V lost 0 bases and J 2 bases, leaving 8 bases between the germline ends. This CDR3 region has 15 residues. The DNA for the CDR3 is TGTGCCAGCAGTTACTCCTTCGGAGCTGGAAACACCATATATTTT. It is translated as CASSYSFGAGNTIYF.

In its sample, this clone was seen once. V and J are TRBV2 and TRBJ2-7; 10 nucleotides agree with TRBD2. This CDR3 has 15 amino acids. Germline V gene lookup returns CDR1 SNHLY and CDR2 FYNNEI. Trimming at V came to 5 bases and at J to 2 bases, leaving 6 bases not matched to a gene. CDR3 sequence reads: CASSPGTSETYEQYF. The DNA for the CDR3 is TGTGCCAGCAGTCCGGGGACTAGCGAGACCTACGAGCAGTACTTC. The variable domain in full, completed from reference TRBV2 and TRBJ2-7, reads EPEVTQTPSHQVTQMGQEVILRCVPISNHLYFYWYRQILGQKVEFLVSFYNNEISEKSEIFDDQFSVERPDGSNFTLKIRSTKLEDSAMYFCASSPGTSETYEQYFGPGTRLTVT.

The rearrangement joins TRBV5-6 to TRBJ2-3, with D perhaps TRBD2 (5 bases). Germline V gene sequence: CDR1 SGHDT, CDR2 YYEEEE. This CDR3 region has 13 residues. V shed 4 bases and J shed 6 bases, with 12 bases lying between them. The CDR3 DNA sequence: TGTGCCAGCAGCGCCGCGGGTGGGGATACGCAGTATTTT. The encoded protein is CASSAAGGDTQYF.

The chain uses TRBV27 and TRBJ2-1; the match to TRBD1 covers 9 bases. The germline gives CDR1 MNHEY, CDR2 SMNVEV (reference sequence). The CDR3 covers 15 residues. V lost 7 bases to trimming and J lost 0 bases; unmatched junction nucleotides: 4. CDR3 loop: CASNDRGSSYNEQFF. CDR3 coding DNA: TGTGCCAGCAATGACAGGGGGAGCTCCTACAATGAGCAGTTCTTC.

This clone was counted only a few times. This rearrangement joins TRBV7-9 to TRBJ1-5; a weak D match, TRBD1 (5 bases). Trimming pared 1 base from V and 3 bases from J, leaving 10 bases between. Germline V gene sequence: CDR1 SEHNR, CDR2 FQNEAQ (reference sequence). The length of the CDR3 is 15 residues. Written as DNA, the CDR3 is TGTGCCAGCAGCTTAGGTGGGGCTGACAATCAGCCCCAGCATTTT. Amino acids: CASSLGGADNQPQHF.

This clone has just a few counts. The rearrangement links TRBV27 to TRBJ2-7; 10 nucleotides align to TRBD2. CDR1 MNHEY and CDR2 SMNVEV come from the germline V gene (reference sequence). With V trimmed by 4 bases and J by 3 bases, 6 bases remained unmatched. The CDR3 runs to 15 residues. The CDR3 coding sequence is TGTGCCAGCAGTTCCGAGCGGGAGGGCAGCTACGAGCAGTACTTC. As protein: CASSSEREGSYEQYF.

This clone was picked up one time. This chain joins TRBV19 and TRBJ1-2; tentative D call: TRBD1 (6 bases). With 5 bases removed from V and 2 bases from J, the gap between germline ends came to 21 bases. Germline assignment: CDR1 LNHDA and CDR2 SQIVND (reference sequence). CDR3 length equals 17 residues. The CDR3: CASSLASTGYINYGYTF. CDR3 coding DNA: TGTGCCAGTAGTCTCGCTTCGACAGGTTACATAAACTATGGCTACACCTTC.

The genes are TRBV6-5 and TRBJ1-5; no definite D call. The V and J ends lost 9 bases and 6 bases respectively, with 12 bases between them. From germline, CDR1 is MNHEY and CDR2 SVGAGI. This CDR3 is 12 amino acids long. The chain's CDR3 is CASGLRGQPQHF. Written as DNA, the CDR3 is TGTGCCAGTGGTTTGAGAGGTCAGCCCCAGCATTTT.